The sequence of this T cell receptor beta chain was determined in a study of beta chain features in type 1 diabetes. Study background: No patient-donor differences in age, gender, total cells or subset yield.

This clone was observed a handful of times. Its antigen remains unknown. Other DNA sequences of this sample code for an identical CDR3. Study conclusions and caveats: Fewer junction insertions and more nucleotide deletions appeared in type 1 diabetes patients.

Based on CD45RO/CCR7/CD25/CD127/CD95/CD27, CD4+ regulatory, stem cell-like memory, naive and central memory cells were sorted. Every isolated RNA sample was fully reverse transcribed, so sequencing captured expressed TCRB transcripts. Generated by immunoSEQ multiplex PCR, the TCRdb table keeps only in-frame clones and is missing some. The repertoire holds roughly 140,000 clones, with around 8% as singletons. Germline V gene lookup returns CDR1 SGHTA and CDR2 FQGNSA. The CDR3 extends over 14 amino acids. With V trimmed by 5 bases and J by 7 bases, 4 bases remained unmatched. The source is a man younger than 35 in good health. What was sequenced was central memory CD4+ T cells from blood. The genes are TRBV7-2 and TRBJ1-4; 10 bases agree with TRBD1. The DNA of the CDR3 is TGTGCCAGCAGCCCTGGACAGGGGGTTGAAAAACTGTTTTTT. Protein product: CASSPGQGVEKLFF.